The present entry profiles one TCR beta chain with its context. V was clipped by 5 bases and J by 5 bases; unmatched bases: 3. The CDR3 runs to 14 residues. The germline gives CDR1 SGHTA, CDR2 FQGNSA. The entry originates in a study of shared T cell receptors in the human thymus. Clones were sequenced by immunoSEQ multiplex PCR, and TCRdb holds only the in-frame ones, with some missing. The sample records 540,000 or so clones, approximately 80% being singletons. The same data also contributed to another study, on human thymus T cells.

This receptor was obtained from a boy under two years old with a congenital heart defect. J is TRBJ1-4 and V is TRBV7-2; 9 bases map to TRBD1. What was sequenced was thymocytes. DNA for the CDR3: TGTGCCAGCAGCCCCGGGACAGGGAATGAAAAACTGTTTTTT. Translation gives CASSPGTGNEKLFF.